The 31 T cell receptor beta chains in this list originate from one sample, sequenced in a study of blood T cell repertoires in COVID-19. Assay: immunoSEQ multiplex PCR; the TCRdb copy retains only in-frame clones and omits some. The sample includes a few hundred thousand clones, approximately 90% of them seen just once. Material for sequencing was peripheral blood. These receptors all stem from a woman aged 35 to 49 with acute or convalescent COVID-19.

This clone has only one observation. The CDR3 sequence: CSVGGQEGNTGELFF. DNA for the CDR3: TGCAGCGTTGGGGGACAGGAAGGAAACACCGGGGAGCTGTTTTTT. The rearrangement links TRBV29-1 to TRBJ2-2; 8 bases are a match to TRBD1. From germline, CDR1 is SQVTM and CDR2 ANQGSEA. The CDR3 is made up of 15 amino acids. Germline trimming cut 4 bases from V and 2 bases from J; bases unmatched to any gene: 6.

The chain uses TRBV24-1 and TRBJ2-2; 7 bases fit TRBD1. The length of the CDR3 is 12 residues. The V and J ends lost 9 bases and 6 bases, in that order; junction bases with no gene match: 3. Germline CDR1 reads KGHDR; CDR2 reads SFDVKD. The CDR3 sequence: CATSTGAGELFF. CDR3 nucleotides: TGTGCCACCTCTACAGGGGCCGGGGAGCTGTTTTTT.

This rearrangement joins TRBV10-2 to TRBJ1-2; D unresolved. V dropped 2 bases and J dropped 4 bases, with 8 bases sitting between them. CDR3 length: 13 amino acids. In germline, CDR1 is WSHSY, CDR2 SAAADI. CDR3 bases: TGCGCCAGCAGTGAGGGCATGGCCTATGGCTACACCTTC. Protein sequence: CASSEGMAYGYTF.

The rearrangement joins TRBV10-2 to TRBJ2-3; 12 nucleotides agree with TRBD2. The J segment lost 8 bases and the V segment lost 8 bases, leaving 11 bases of the junction unmatched. Looked up from germline, CDR1 is WSHSY and CDR2 is SAAADI. The length of the CDR3 is 15 residues. In DNA form, the CDR3 reads TGCGCCAGCGGAGTTCTAGCGGGGGGGCCCTCTACGCAGTATTTT. This translates into CASGVLAGGPSTQYF.

J is TRBJ2-7 and V is TRBV6-1; 10 nucleotides match TRBD1. After removal of 0 bases from V and 3 bases from J, the junction contained 8 bases not matched to a gene. This CDR3 is built from 17 residues. Germline V lookup: CDR1 MNHNS, CDR2 SASEGT. The CDR3 region is CASSEALTRTGGYEQYV. The DNA of the CDR3 is TGTGCCAGCAGTGAAGCTCTCACCCGGACAGGGGGCTACGAGCAGTACGTC.

The chain employs TRBV12-5 and TRBJ1-4; D possibly corresponds to TRBD1 (6 bases). Trimming took 5 bases from V and 0 from J, leaving 13 bases between them. This CDR3 is built from 16 residues. Germline V lookup: CDR1 LGHNT, CDR2 FRNRAP. CDR3 in amino acids: CASGQGHSATNEKLFF. The DNA for the CDR3 is TGTGCTAGTGGTCAGGGACACTCCGCAACTAATGAAAAACTGTTTTTT. Combining the CDR3 with reference TRBV12-5 and TRBJ1-4 gives the whole variable domain DARVTQTPRHKVTEMGQEVTMRCQPILGHNTVFWYRQTMMQGLELLAYFRNRAPLDDSGMPKDRFSAEMPDATLATLKIQPSEPRDSAVYFCASGQGHSATNEKLFFGSGTQLSVL.

The chain has TRBV19 and TRBJ1-5; D is possibly TRBD1 (6 bases). Germline V gene lookup returns CDR1 LNHDA and CDR2 SQIVND (reference sequence). The CDR3 has 15 amino acids. The V end was cut by 7 bases, the J end by 4 bases, with 17 bases between. CDR3 nucleotides: TGTGCCAGTACAGTACGACGGGGGGCAAATCAGCCCCAGCATTTT. Translating it yields CASTVRRGANQPQHF.

This clone has a handful of counts. This chain links TRBV21-1 with TRBJ1-5; TRBD1 was called by the table and not checked on the DNA. TRBV21-1 is designated a pseudogene. The CDR3 is made up of 17 amino acids. The CDR3 DNA reads TGTGCCAGCAGCCTTCGGACAGGAACTTATAGCAATCAGCCCCAGCATTTT. This encodes CASSLRTGTYSNQPQHF.

This clone was recorded only once. The genes are TRBV5-1 and TRBJ2-5, with 8 bases fitting TRBD2. Germline lookup yields CDR1 SGHRS and CDR2 YFSETQ. The CDR3 length is 15 residues. J was trimmed by 4 bases and V by 6 bases; bases with no gene match: 11. The CDR3 sequence is CASTLPGLEGETQYF. CDR3 nucleotides: TGCGCCAGCACCTTACCGGGACTAGAAGGAGAGACCCAGTACTTC.

The chain links TRBV19 to TRBJ1-4; weak D call: TRBD1 (6 bases). Germline CDR1 and CDR2: LNHDA and SQIVND (reference sequence). Trimming shortened V by 4 bases and J by 7 bases, and 13 bases separated the two germline ends. This CDR3 is built from 14 residues. The CDR3 coding sequence is TGTGCCAGTAGTACTTCACAGGGATTTGAAAAACTGTTTTTT. It yields the protein CASSTSQGFEKLFF.

V is TRBV11-2 and J is TRBJ1-2; 9 bases are shared with TRBD1. Per germline, CDR1 SGHAT and CDR2 FQNNGV. The CDR3 spans 13 residues. V was pared by 5 bases and J by 3 bases, with 1 base of the junction left unmatched. The CDR3 here is CASSRQGDYGYTF. The CDR3 coding sequence is TGTGCCAGCAGCAGACAGGGGGACTATGGCTACACCTTC.

The chain carries TRBV19 and TRBJ1-2; 7 nucleotides agree with TRBD1. J gave up 6 bases and V 5 bases, and 15 bases lay outside the gene matches. Germline CDR1 reads LNHDA; CDR2 reads SQIVND (reference sequence). The CDR3 has 16 residues. As DNA, the CDR3 is TGTGCCAGTAGTCCTAACAGGGGCTTCGCCCCGGATGGCTACACCTTC. It codes for CASSPNRGFAPDGYTF.

CDR3 DNA: TGTGCCAGCAGCCAAGGGGCGGGGACGTACACAGATACGCAGTATTTT. The encoded protein is CASSQGAGTYTDTQYF. V is TRBV3-1 (or the pseudogene TRBV3-2) and J is TRBJ2-3, with D perhaps TRBD2 (6 bases). The CDR3 runs 16 residues. Germline CDR1 is LGHDT and CDR2 is YNNKEL (reference sequence). V was pared by 1 base and J by 2 bases, with 13 bases between.

V usage is TRBV4-2 and J usage is TRBJ2-5; TRBD2 is a possible D gene (6 bases). Per germline, CDR1 LGHNA and CDR2 YNFKEQ. CDR3 length equals 15 residues. V lost 3 bases and J 7 bases, leaving 18 bases between the germline ends. This CDR3 reads CASSQGGGDLGTQYF. CDR3 nucleotide sequence: TGTGCCAGCAGCCAGGGAGGTGGGGACTTGGGGACCCAGTACTTC.

The V gene is TRBV18, the J gene TRBJ1-1; D remains ambiguous. The germline CDR1 and CDR2 sequences are KGHSH and LQKENI. The CDR3 totals 14 residues. V was clipped by 0 bases and J by 1 base, with 6 bases between them. CDR3 amino acids: CASSPPRGNTEAFF. CDR3 bases: TGTGCCAGCTCACCACCCCGGGGGAACACTGAAGCTTTCTTT. The variable domain in full, completed from reference TRBV18 and TRBJ1-1, reads NAGVMQNPRHLVRRRGQEARLRCSPMKGHSHVYWYRQLPEEGLKFMVYLQKENIIDESGMPKERFSAEFPKEGPSILRIQQVVRGDSAAYFCASSPPRGNTEAFFGQGTRLTVV.

This chain joins TRBV27 and TRBJ2-3, with D perhaps TRBD2 (7 bases). The CDR3 spans 15 residues. In germline, CDR1 is MNHEY, CDR2 SMNVEV (reference sequence). V lost 5 bases and J 3 bases, leaving 15 bases between the germline ends. CDR3 DNA sequence: TGTGCCAGCAGTGCAGAAGGGGGGGTGACAGATACGCAGTATTTT. It is translated as CASSAEGGVTDTQYF.

The chain couples TRBV14 to TRBJ1-1; TRBD1 agrees at 7 bases. This CDR3 comprises 18 residues. The V and J ends lost 1 base and 0 bases, in that order; junction bases with no gene match: 11. Per the germline V gene, CDR1 is SGHDN and CDR2 is FVKESK. CDR3 bases: TGTGCCAGCAGCCAAGTTATTGGGACAGAAGACATGAACACTGAAGCTTTCTTT. This encodes CASSQVIGTEDMNTEAFF.

The chain carries TRBV21-1 and TRBJ2-7; TRBD1 reflects the table's D call only, with no check against the DNA. TRBV21-1 is labeled a pseudogene. CDR3 size: 14 residues. The CDR3 loop reads CARRPGTGGGEQYV. The CDR3 DNA follows: TGTGCCAGACGACCGGGGACAGGGGGTGGCGAGCAGTACGTC.

Only one count was recorded for this clone. The chain uses TRBV11-2 and TRBJ1-4; D may be TRBD1 (5 bases). This CDR3 has 14 residues. With 0 bases removed from V and 7 bases from J, the gap between germline ends came to 9 bases. In germline, CDR1 is SGHAT, CDR2 FQNNGV. CDR3 DNA: TGTGCCAGCAGCTTAGAGGGGGGTTCTGAAAAACTGTTTTTT. Translating gives CASSLEGGSEKLFF.

The CDR3 coding sequence is TGTGCCAGCACCCCGGGAGGTAACGAGCAGTACGTC. Amino acid sequence: CASTPGGNEQYV. The V call is TRBV2, the J call TRBJ2-7; TRBD2 agrees at 7 bases. The trim removed 7 bases at V and 5 bases at J, leaving 5 bases unmatched. The CDR3 totals 12 residues. The germline gives CDR1 SNHLY, CDR2 FYNNEI.

The genes are TRBV11-2 and TRBJ2-1; TRBD2 matches 8 bases. Germline-derived CDR1 and CDR2 are SGHAT and FQNNGV. This CDR3 region has 18 residues. The V segment lost 1 base and the J segment 7 bases; nucleotides outside the gene matches: 15. CDR3 sequence reads: CASSLALDSGAIGNEQFF. CDR3 in DNA: TGTGCCAGCAGCTTAGCGTTGGATAGCGGGGCTATAGGGAATGAGCAGTTCTTC.

The chain carries TRBV6-5 and TRBJ1-5; possible D gene TRBD1, 6 bases. The CDR3 contains 13 residues. Germline assignment: CDR1 MNHEY and CDR2 SVGAGI. Trimming left V 5 bases short and J 4 bases short, with 9 bases between. The CDR3 bases are TGTGCCAGCAGTAGGACAGCAAATCAGCCCCAGCATTTT. Protein sequence: CASSRTANQPQHF.

CDR3 sequence: CATTGGTVMDYTF. CDR3 sequence (DNA): TGTGCCACCACCGGCGGGACAGTAATGGACTACACCTTC. V gene TRBV24-1 combines with J gene TRBJ1-2; 7 nucleotides align to TRBD1. Germline values: CDR1 KGHDR, CDR2 SFDVKD. Trimming cost V 8 bases and J 10 bases; bases outside gene matches: 12. This CDR3 has 13 amino acids.

CDR3 in DNA: TGTGCCAGCAGCGTTAACAGGGACAGGTATTTGGGCACTGAAGCTTTCTTT. This sequence encodes CASSVNRDRYLGTEAFF. The chain has TRBV9 and TRBJ1-1; TRBD1 agrees at 8 bases. The V segment lost 2 bases and the J segment 4 bases; nucleotides outside the gene matches: 13. CDR1 and CDR2 from the germline V gene are SGDLS and YYNGEE. This CDR3 is 17 amino acids long.

The gene calls are TRBV5-1 and TRBJ2-3; 10 nucleotides line up with TRBD2. Unmatched junction bases numbered 4, after V lost 0 bases and J lost 3 bases. The CDR3 is 16 amino acids. CDR1 and CDR2 from the germline V gene are SGHRS and YFSETQ. Written as DNA, the CDR3 is TGCGCCAGCAGCTTGGCCCCTAGCGGGGGAACAGATACGCAGTATTTT. Amino acid sequence: CASSLAPSGGTDTQYF.

The J gene is TRBJ2-3, the V gene TRBV12-3 or TRBV12-4; D is possibly TRBD2 (5 bases). The CDR3 loop spans 13 amino acids. V was trimmed by 6 bases and J by 0 bases, leaving 7 bases between them. The CDR3 nucleotides read TGTGCCAGCAGGGGCGGGAGCACAGATACGCAGTATTTT. Its translation is CASRGGSTDTQYF.

The table lists this clone with a few counts. The chain joins TRBV21-1 to TRBJ1-3. TRBV21-1 represents a pseudogene. This CDR3 has 15 residues. The DNA of the CDR3 is TGTGCCAGCAGCAAAGGCTGGCCGCGGGGAAACACCATATATTTT. Translation gives CASSKGWPRGNTIYF.

V gene TRBV19 combines with J gene TRBJ1-1; D possibly corresponds to TRBD1 (6 bases). Trimming cost V 2 bases and J 4 bases, with 14 bases left between them. This CDR3 contains 15 residues. Germline V gene data show CDR1 as LNHDA and CDR2 as SQIVND (reference sequence). CDR3 nucleotides: TGTGCCAGTAGTATAACAGGGTGGACGGCCACTGAAGCTTTCTTT. This sequence encodes CASSITGWTATEAFF.

J is TRBJ1-1 and V is TRBV30; maybe TRBD1 (5 bases). The ends were cut back, 4 bases at V and 3 bases at J, with 15 bases in the middle. This CDR3 has 14 amino acids. Germline CDR1 GTSNPN, CDR2 SVGIG (reference sequence). The DNA of the CDR3 is TGTGCCTGGAATGCAGGGATTGAGGACACTGAAGCTTTCTTT. This gives the protein CAWNAGIEDTEAFF.

The chain joins TRBV9 to TRBJ1-2; 8 bases are shared with TRBD1. This CDR3 has 14 residues. Germline V gives CDR1 SGDLS, CDR2 YYNGEE. With 0 bases clipped from V and 8 bases from J, the junction kept 6 bases outside the gene matches. The CDR3 region is CASSVEDRVSGYTF. The CDR3 coding sequence is TGTGCCAGCAGCGTAGAGGACAGGGTCTCCGGCTACACCTTC.

V gene TRBV5-6 combines with J gene TRBJ1-3; maybe TRBD1 (5 bases). Germline V lookup: CDR1 SGHDT, CDR2 YYEEEE. V was pared by 0 bases and J by 7 bases, with 14 bases between. The CDR3 contains 15 residues. CDR3 protein: CASSLDPGRSNTIYF. The DNA for the CDR3 is TGTGCCAGCAGCTTGGATCCAGGGCGTTCGAACACCATATATTTT.